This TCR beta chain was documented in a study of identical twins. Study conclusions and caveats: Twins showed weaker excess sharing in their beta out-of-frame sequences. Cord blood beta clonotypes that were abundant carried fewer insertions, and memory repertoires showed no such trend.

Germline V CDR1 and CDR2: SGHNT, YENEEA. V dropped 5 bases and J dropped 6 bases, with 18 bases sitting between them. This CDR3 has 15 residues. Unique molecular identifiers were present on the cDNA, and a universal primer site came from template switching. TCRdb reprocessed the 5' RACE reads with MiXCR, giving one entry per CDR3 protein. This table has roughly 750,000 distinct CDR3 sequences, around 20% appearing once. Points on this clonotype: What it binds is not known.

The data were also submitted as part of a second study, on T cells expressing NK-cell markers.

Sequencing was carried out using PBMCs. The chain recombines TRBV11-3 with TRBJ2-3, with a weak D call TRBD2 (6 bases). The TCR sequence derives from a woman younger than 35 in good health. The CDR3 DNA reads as TGTGCCAGCAGCAGGAGCGGTGGGGGGAGGGATACGCAGTATTTT. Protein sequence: CASSRSGGGRDTQYF. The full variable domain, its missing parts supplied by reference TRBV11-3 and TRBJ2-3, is EAGVVQSPRYKIIEKKQPVAFWCNPISGHNTLYWYLQNLGQGPELLIRYENEEAVDDSQLPKDRFSAERLKGVDSTLKIQPAELGDSAVYLCASSRSGGGRDTQYFGPGTRLTVL.